This is a list of T cell receptor beta chains from one sample in a study of OX40 agonist ivuxolimab in advanced cancers. Only in-frame clones appear in the TCRdb table, and some are missing; sequencing was by immunoSEQ multiplex PCR. The table has about 80,000 clones, approximately 90% seen once; the top ten hold over 8.5%. The sequences come from CD4+ or CD8+ T cells sorted from blood, collected in a trial of the OX40 agonist ivuxolimab. Every receptor here comes from an adult with an advanced solid tumor such as melanoma, head and neck, liver or kidney cancer. The CDR3 runs from the conserved cysteine through the conserved F or W. A D gene is named only where the DNA matches it firmly. Clone size is shown for a subset of rows, as once, few, many or a class of expanded clone.

v_call	d_call	j_call	clone_size	cdr3_aa	cdr3_nt
TRBV10-2	NA	TRBJ1-1	NA	CASSESTRGATEAFF	TGCGCCAGCAGTGAGTCTACCAGGGGAGCGACTGAAGCTTTCTTT
TRBV29-1	TRBD1	TRBJ1-1	NA	CGSTGGENTEAFF	TGCGGCTCAACAGGGGGGGAGAACACTGAAGCTTTCTTT
TRBV9	TRBD1	TRBJ2-7	NA	CASSPLSGTVSHEQYF	TGTGCCAGCAGCCCCCTTTCCGGGACAGTAAGCCACGAGCAGTACTTC
TRBV15	TRBD2	TRBJ2-1	NA	CATSRDLASGGNEQFF	TGTGCCACCAGCAGAGATTTGGCTAGCGGGGGGAATGAGCAGTTCTTC
TRBV19	NA	TRBJ2-7	once	CASSFSENPEQYF	TGTGCCAGTAGTTTTTCAGAAAATCCCGAGCAGTACTTC
TRBV11-2	TRBD2	TRBJ2-1	NA	CASAGGDSSYNEQFF	TGTGCCAGCGCGGGGGGGGATAGCTCCTACAATGAGCAGTTCTTC
TRBV7-2	TRBD1	TRBJ1-5	NA	CASRPGTGPINQPQHF	TGTGCCAGCAGACCCGGGACAGGACCTATCAATCAGCCCCAGCATTTT
TRBV6-6	NA	TRBJ1-2	once	CASSYSGGESGYTF	TGTGCCAGCAGTTACTCAGGGGGAGAATCTGGCTACACCTTC
TRBV30	TRBD2	TRBJ2-3	NA	CALAGGTDTQYF	TGTGCCTTAGCGGGGGGGACAGATACGCAGTATTTT
TRBV5-6	TRBD1	TRBJ2-7	NA	CASSFVTGSYEQYF	TGTGCCAGCAGCTTCGTGACAGGGTCCTACGAGCAGTACTTC
TRBV6-5	NA	TRBJ2-7	NA	CASSWGGVREQYF	TGTGCCAGCAGTTGGGGGGGCGTGCGGGAGCAGTACTTC
TRBV6-6	NA	TRBJ1-5	NA	CASSSELTLQPQHF	TGTGCCAGCAGTTCAGAACTGACCCTACAGCCCCAGCATTTT
TRBV6-4	NA	TRBJ1-2	NA	CARMLRANYGYTF	TGTGCCAGGATGTTGAGGGCTAACTATGGCTACACCTTC
TRBV9	TRBD2	TRBJ2-1	once	CASSSSGGADEQFF	TGTGCCAGCAGCTCGAGCGGGGGGGCCGATGAGCAGTTCTTC
TRBV9	TRBD2	TRBJ2-1	NA	CASSGLAGGPEVEQFF	TGTGCCAGCAGCGGTCTAGCGGGGGGGCCGGAGGTTGAGCAGTTCTTC
TRBV5-4	TRBD1	TRBJ2-7	NA	CASSSAGQDYEQYF	TGTGCCAGCAGCAGCGCTGGACAGGACTACGAGCAGTACTTC
TRBV13	TRBD2	TRBJ2-1	NA	CASSPPQTSGVGNEQFF	TGTGCCAGCAGCCCGCCGCAAACTAGCGGGGTGGGGAATGAGCAGTTCTTC
TRBV2	NA	TRBJ1-2	NA	CASLVAHGYTF	TGTGCCAGCCTGGTTGCCCATGGCTACACCTTC
TRBV9	TRBD1	TRBJ2-7	NA	CASSARTGSPYEQYF	TGTGCCAGCAGCGCCCGGACAGGGAGTCCCTACGAGCAGTACTTC
TRBV4-1	NA	TRBJ1-1	NA	CASSPLATTEAFF	TGCGCCAGCAGCCCCCTGGCTACTACTGAAGCTTTCTTT
TRBV9	TRBD2	TRBJ2-3	NA	CASSALGLVADTQYF	TGTGCCAGCAGCGCCTTAGGACTAGTCGCAGATACGCAGTATTTT
TRBV13	NA	TRBJ2-7	NA	CASSPGLAYEQYF	TGTGCCAGCAGCCCGGGACTCGCCTACGAGCAGTACTTC
TRBV6-1	TRBD1	TRBJ2-7	medium-sized	CASSERVARTGPLEQYF	TGTGCCAGCAGTGAAAGGGTGGCCCGGACAGGGCCCCTCGAGCAGTACTTC
TRBV4-1	NA	TRBJ1-1	once	CASSPGPSNTEAFF	TGCGCCAGCAGCCCGGGACCATCGAACACTGAAGCTTTCTTT
TRBV27	NA	TRBJ2-7	once	CASSLIAGSYEQYF	TGTGCCAGCAGTTTAATCGCAGGGTCCTACGAGCAGTACTTC
TRBV7-9	TRBD1	TRBJ1-4	NA	CASSPNRGDEKLFF	TGTGCCAGCAGCCCCAACAGGGGGGATGAAAAACTGTTTTTT
TRBV6-1	NA	TRBJ2-7	NA	CASSWGRGVEQYF	TGTGCCAGCAGTTGGGGTAGGGGGGTCGAGCAGTACTTC
TRBV13	TRBD1	TRBJ2-5	NA	CASSFRVQGAKETQYF	TGTGCCAGCAGCTTTAGGGTACAGGGGGCGAAGGAGACCCAGTACTTC
TRBV5-8	NA	TRBJ1-2	NA	CASSWRAATSYGYTF	TGTGCCAGCAGCTGGAGGGCCGCAACGAGCTATGGCTACACCTTC
TRBV4-1	TRBD1	TRBJ1-5	NA	CASSQAQGANQPQHF	TGCGCCAGCAGCCAAGCGCAGGGGGCGAATCAGCCCCAGCATTTT
TRBV18	TRBD1	TRBJ2-1	once	CASSPRTGELYNEQFF	TGTGCCAGCTCACCACGGACAGGGGAGCTCTACAATGAGCAGTTCTTC
TRBV7-8	TRBD2	TRBJ2-3	NA	CASSFKRGNTDTQYF	TGTGCCAGCAGTTTCAAGCGGGGGAACACAGATACGCAGTATTTT
TRBV5-1	NA	TRBJ2-3	NA	CATTGVPDTDTQYF	TGCGCCACAACGGGGGTCCCCGACACAGATACGCAGTATTTT
TRBV27	TRBD2	TRBJ2-3	NA	CASSLSPLAASTDTQYF	TGTGCCAGCAGTTTATCGCCCCTAGCGGCGAGCACAGATACGCAGTATTTT
TRBV5-1	NA	TRBJ2-3	once	CASSVASPDTQYF	TGCGCCAGCAGCGTCGCTAGCCCAGATACGCAGTATTTT
TRBV13	NA	TRBJ2-1	NA	CASSLGRGSYNEQFF	TGTGCCAGCAGCTTAGGCCGTGGGTCCTACAATGAGCAGTTCTTC
TRBV7-7	NA	TRBJ2-7	NA	CASSFGQTYEQYF	TGTGCTAGCAGCTTCGGACAGACCTACGAGCAGTACTTC
TRBV7-9	TRBD1	TRBJ2-2	NA	CASSPTGGEFYGELFF	TGTGCCAGCAGCCCCACAGGGGGCGAATTCTACGGGGAGCTGTTTTTT
TRBV9	NA	TRBJ2-6	NA	CASSVQVSGANVLTF	TGTGCCAGCAGCGTACAGGTCTCTGGGGCCAACGTCCTGACTTTC
TRBV5-1	NA	TRBJ1-5	NA	CASRVDSNQPQHF	TGCGCCAGCAGGGTTGATAGCAATCAGCCCCAGCATTTT
TRBV2	NA	TRBJ2-2	NA	CASSPDGELFF	TGTGCCAGCAGCCCGGACGGGGAGCTGTTTTTT
TRBV19	TRBD2	TRBJ2-1	NA	CASRLGTSGSYNEQFF	TGTGCCAGTAGGCTCGGGACTAGCGGCTCCTACAATGAGCAGTTCTTC
TRBV19	TRBD2	TRBJ2-1	NA	CASSIAASGGASEQFF	TGTGCCAGTAGTATAGCAGCTAGCGGGGGGGCGAGTGAGCAGTTCTTC
TRBV6-4	NA	TRBJ2-3	medium-sized	CASSDEGSGTDTQYF	TGTGCCAGCAGTGACGAGGGTAGCGGCACAGATACGCAGTATTTT
TRBV5-1	NA	TRBJ2-1	NA	CASSSGPHEQFF	TGCGCCAGCAGCTCAGGGCCCCATGAGCAGTTCTTC
TRBV4-1	TRBD1	TRBJ2-7	NA	CASSHPPGQGYEQYF	TGCGCCAGCAGCCACCCCCCGGGACAGGGCTACGAGCAGTACTTC
TRBV7-7	TRBD2	TRBJ2-1	NA	CASSSTPGLAGYNEQFF	TGTGCTAGCAGCTCCACGCCGGGACTAGCGGGGTACAATGAGCAGTTCTTC
TRBV7-8	TRBD2	TRBJ2-7	NA	CASSLGLAGTSYEQYF	TGTGCCAGCAGCTTAGGTCTAGCGGGGACGAGCTACGAGCAGTACTTC
TRBV9	NA	TRBJ2-2	NA	CASSVEVTHYTGELFF	TGTGCCAGCAGCGTAGAGGTGACCCATTACACCGGGGAGCTGTTTTTT
TRBV5-4	TRBD1	TRBJ2-5	NA	CASGQGRETQYF	TGTGCCAGCGGACAGGGCCGGGAGACCCAGTACTTC
TRBV5-1	NA	TRBJ2-7	NA	CASSLDGGLNEQYF	TGCGCCAGCAGCTTGGACGGAGGCCTCAACGAGCAGTACTTC
TRBV19	NA	TRBJ1-3	once	CASSIPGLSSGNTIYF	TGTGCCAGTAGTATACCCGGGCTTAGCTCTGGAAACACCATATATTTT
TRBV27	TRBD1	TRBJ2-2	NA	CASSWDRNTGELFF	TGTGCCAGCAGTTGGGACAGAAACACCGGGGAGCTGTTTTTT